This T cell receptor (beta chain) was observed in a study of cytomegalovirus exposure and HLA in healthy donors. Concerning this clone itself: Its target is unknown.

The CDR3 is made up of 12 amino acids. The germline CDR1 and CDR2 sequences are GTSNPN and SVGIG (reference sequence). Trimming shortened V by 0 bases and J by 6 bases, and 9 bases separated the two germline ends. These donors, healthy bone marrow donors, were studied. Study-wide findings and caveats: Reports indicate that TCR beta sequences accurately predicted the HLA-A and HLA-B alleles of most subjects. Follow-up analysis later connected one missense variant in DCLRE1C with trimming of TCR beta V- and J-genes.

Primers: 60 Vbeta forward and 13 Jbeta reverse. TCRdb keeps only in-frame clones here, not all; method: immunoSEQ multiplex PCR. The repertoire holds 110,000 or so clones, with over 65% as singletons. V is TRBV30 and J is TRBJ2-7; tentatively, D is TRBD1 (6 bases). The material sequenced was PBMCs. This sequence was found in a woman aged 18 to 35 in good health and CMV-seronegative. CDR3 coding DNA: TGTGCCTGGAGTGTACAAGGGGGCGAGCAGTACGTC. Translated: CAWSVQGGEQYV.